This entry describes one T cell receptor beta chain. This sample is drawn from a study of long-term antiretroviral therapy in people with HIV. With survey level as its setting, the immunoSEQ assay was v3.0. Assay: immunoSEQ multiplex PCR; the TCRdb copy retains only in-frame clones and omits some. The table shows over 30,000 clones, with roughly 74% occurring only once. Per germline, CDR1 SGHRS and CDR2 YFSETQ. The trim removed 7 bases at V and 1 base at J, leaving 5 bases unmatched. This CDR3 is built from 15 residues. The rearrangement joins TRBV5-1 to TRBJ2-5, with 12 bases lining up with TRBD2. This specimen was unsorted PBMCs, taken 3 years after starting antiretroviral therapy. The sequence came from a man aged 45-65 years with HIV. The CDR3 DNA reads as TGCGCCAGCGGCCAGACTAGCGGGGGCCAAGAGACCCAGTACTTC. This encodes CASGQTSGGQETQYF.